Listed below are T cell receptor beta chains from one sample, sequenced in a study of T-cell reconstitution after alpha-beta-depleted transplantation in children. MiXCR, run by TCRdb on the PCR reads, gives a single entry per CDR3 protein. This sample carries 500,000 or so distinct CDR3 sequences, 30% to 35% of them seen once, and the ten largest clones take less than 2.5%. This specimen consisted of PBMCs from the stem cell graft donor, obtained from the stem cell graft. Receptors were obtained from a human donor who donated a stem cell graft to a child with aplastic anemia. Each CDR3 is given with its conserved first and last residue. The order of the fields is clone size, J gene, V gene, D gene, CDR3 protein, CDR3 DNA. A D gene is named only where the DNA matches it firmly. For some rows the clone size is stated as once, few or many, or as a class when expanded; others skip it.

clone size: few
J gene: TRBJ1-1
V gene: TRBV12-3/TRBV12-4
D gene: NA
CDR3 protein: CASSFIANTEAFF
CDR3 DNA: TGTGCCAGCAGTTTTATAGCGAACACTGAAGCTTTCTTT

clone size: NA
J gene: TRBJ2-5
V gene: TRBV28
D gene: NA
CDR3 protein: CASSSIGDAETQYF
CDR3 DNA: TGTGCCAGCAGTTCCATCGGAGATGCAGAGACCCAGTACTTC

clone size: few
J gene: TRBJ1-1
V gene: TRBV20-1
D gene: NA
CDR3 protein: CSARVGHARTEAFF
CDR3 DNA: TGCAGTGCTAGAGTGGGGCACGCGAGGACTGAAGCTTTCTTT

clone size: NA
J gene: TRBJ1-1
V gene: TRBV5-1
D gene: NA
CDR3 protein: CASSLDGGARTEAFF
CDR3 DNA: TGCGCCAGCAGCTTGGATGGGGGGGCGCGAACTGAAGCTTTCTTT

clone size: NA
J gene: TRBJ1-1
V gene: TRBV7-3
D gene: NA
CDR3 protein: CASSPLPDSLNTEAFF
CDR3 DNA: TGTGCCAGCAGCCCTCTCCCGGACAGTCTGAACACTGAAGCTTTCTTT

clone size: NA
J gene: TRBJ1-2
V gene: TRBV28
D gene: NA
CDR3 protein: CASSLTGLYGYTF
CDR3 DNA: TGTGCCAGCAGTTTAACAGGGCTCTATGGCTACACCTTC

clone size: NA
J gene: TRBJ2-5
V gene: TRBV12-3/TRBV12-4
D gene: TRBD2
CDR3 protein: CASSGGGSGRAEETQYF
CDR3 DNA: TGTGCCAGCAGTGGTGGGGGTAGCGGGAGGGCGGAAGAGACCCAGTACTTC

clone size: NA
J gene: TRBJ2-2
V gene: TRBV4-2
D gene: NA
CDR3 protein: CASSQPPSRESVAGELFF
CDR3 DNA: TGTGCCAGCAGCCAACCACCGTCCCGGGAGAGTGTTGCCGGGGAGCTGTTTTTT

clone size: NA
J gene: TRBJ1-2
V gene: TRBV29-1
D gene: TRBD1
CDR3 protein: CSVSDRGSYGYTF
CDR3 DNA: TGCAGCGTGAGCGACAGGGGGTCCTATGGCTACACCTTC

clone size: few
J gene: TRBJ1-1
V gene: TRBV6-5
D gene: NA
CDR3 protein: CASSSRGRSGESTEAFF
CDR3 DNA: TGTGCCAGCAGTTCCCGGGGCAGGAGTGGTGAGAGCACTGAAGCTTTCTTT

clone size: few
J gene: TRBJ2-1
V gene: TRBV4-1
D gene: NA
CDR3 protein: CASSPDRSSYNEQFF
CDR3 DNA: TGCGCCAGCAGTCCCGACCGGAGCTCCTACAATGAGCAGTTCTTC

clone size: few
J gene: TRBJ2-2
V gene: TRBV5-1
D gene: TRBD1
CDR3 protein: CASSLVLNGQVTGELFF
CDR3 DNA: TGCGCCAGCAGCTTGGTGCTCAACGGACAGGTTACCGGGGAGCTGTTTTTT

clone size: many
J gene: TRBJ2-1
V gene: TRBV29-1
D gene: NA
CDR3 protein: CSVDPGFRGEQFF
CDR3 DNA: TGCAGCGTTGACCCTGGGTTTAGAGGTGAGCAGTTCTTC

clone size: NA
J gene: TRBJ1-4
V gene: TRBV5-1
D gene: NA
CDR3 protein: CASSLAGTNEKLFF
CDR3 DNA: TGTGCCAGCAGCTTAGCGGGTACTAATGAAAAACTGTTTTTT

clone size: NA
J gene: TRBJ2-3
V gene: TRBV5-1
D gene: NA
CDR3 protein: CASSLEGGRRTDTQYF
CDR3 DNA: TGCGCCAGCAGCTTGGAGGGCGGCAGACGCACAGATACGCAGTATTTT

clone size: few
J gene: TRBJ1-6
V gene: TRBV6-4
D gene: NA
CDR3 protein: CASLLPGERNSPLHF
CDR3 DNA: TGTGCCAGCCTATTACCGGGAGAGAGGAATTCACCCCTCCACTTT

clone size: few
J gene: TRBJ2-1
V gene: TRBV5-1
D gene: TRBD2
CDR3 protein: CASSILAGGNEQFF
CDR3 DNA: TGCGCCAGCAGCATACTAGCGGGAGGTAATGAGCAGTTCTTC

clone size: NA
J gene: TRBJ1-1
V gene: TRBV4-2
D gene: NA
CDR3 protein: CASSQDPSVNTEAFF
CDR3 DNA: TGTGCCAGCAGCCAAGATCCATCAGTGAACACTGAAGCTTTCTTT

clone size: few
J gene: TRBJ2-7
V gene: TRBV12-3/TRBV12-4
D gene: NA
CDR3 protein: CASSLGANEQYF
CDR3 DNA: TGTGCCAGCAGTTTAGGGGCGAACGAGCAGTACTTC

clone size: few
J gene: TRBJ2-2
V gene: TRBV27
D gene: NA
CDR3 protein: CASSFMAGELFF
CDR3 DNA: TGTGCCAGCAGTTTTATGGCCGGGGAGCTGTTTTTT

clone size: NA
J gene: TRBJ1-2
V gene: TRBV3-1
D gene: NA
CDR3 protein: CASSQDGGGYGYTF
CDR3 DNA: TGTGCCAGCAGCCAAGACGGCGGGGGATATGGCTACACCTTC

clone size: NA
J gene: TRBJ1-1
V gene: TRBV5-1
D gene: NA
CDR3 protein: CASKPPQDLNTEAFF
CDR3 DNA: TGCGCCAGCAAACCCCCGCAGGACCTGAACACTGAAGCTTTCTTT

clone size: NA
J gene: TRBJ2-5
V gene: TRBV27
D gene: TRBD1
CDR3 protein: CASRHTGTGRETQYF
CDR3 DNA: TGTGCCAGCAGGCATACCGGGACAGGGAGGGAGACCCAGTACTTC

clone size: few
J gene: TRBJ2-3
V gene: TRBV12-3/TRBV12-4
D gene: NA
CDR3 protein: CASSSPVGGGTDTQYF
CDR3 DNA: TGTGCCAGCAGTTCCCCTGTGGGCGGGGGCACAGATACGCAGTATTTT

clone size: NA
J gene: TRBJ1-3
V gene: TRBV9
D gene: NA
CDR3 protein: CASSVSDSGGRGNTIYF
CDR3 DNA: TGTGCCAGCAGCGTTAGCGACTCCGGGGGAAGAGGAAACACCATATATTTT